This paragraph reports one T cell receptor (beta chain). Germline lookup yields CDR1 GTSNPN and CDR2 SVGIG (reference sequence). Trimming cost V 3 bases and J 2 bases; bases outside gene matches: 5. The CDR3 extends over 14 amino acids. This entry belongs to a study of blood T cell repertoires in COVID-19. Study background: The samples span acute and convalescent COVID-19 from the United States, Italy and Spain. Sample material is recorded as cDNA or gDNA derived from T cells, B-cell-depleted T cells, or PBMCs.

Per the authors' pipeline: Reference gene primers were amplified, and this amplification served to estimate nucleated cell counts. Libraries were prepared by immunoSEQ multiplex PCR; TCRdb keeps only in-frame clonotypes and omits some of them. That table supplies the V and J calls and clone size; D and trimming were determined from the DNA. This sample has roughly 140,000 clones, with about four fifths found just once. Sequences were obtained from peripheral blood. This receptor was identified in a human donor in a cohort sampled during active COVID-19. V and J are TRBV30 and TRBJ1-1; 8 bases align to TRBD1. CDR3 region: CAWSMGQVNTEAFF. The CDR3 nucleotides are TGTGCCTGGAGCATGGGACAGGTTAACACTGAAGCTTTCTTT.